Presented here are 13 T cell receptor beta chains from one specimen sequenced in a study of blood T cells in healthy people across ages. For the second PCR, which ran for about 6 to 11 cycles, a sample-barcoded 5' primer and a J-beta primer mix were used. TCRdb redid the calling of the 5' RACE reads with MiXCR, one entry per CDR3 protein. This sample yields fewer than 2,000,000 distinct CDR3 sequences, of which roughly 30% are seen a single time; about 11% belongs to the top ten. The sample comprised blood. These receptor sequences come from a woman aged 25 to 39 in good health.

This clonotype was seen more than once but under ten times. The chain employs TRBV12-3 or TRBV12-4 and TRBJ1-5; D is ambiguous. Trimming removed 3 bases from V and 0 bases from J, with 9 bases in between. CDR3 length: 15 amino acids. CDR3 nucleotides: TGTGCCAGCAGTTTGATGGGGAATAGCAATCAGCCCCAGCATTTT. Translated: CASSLMGNSNQPQHF.

Turning to this clonotype: With a much larger clone just one base away, this may be a read error. The genes are TRBV5-1 and TRBJ2-1; 13 bases are a match to TRBD2. This CDR3 contains 16 residues. With 5 bases clipped from V and 7 bases from J, the junction kept 9 bases outside the gene matches. Germline CDR1 SGHRS, CDR2 YFSETQ. This CDR3 reads CASRPELAGGWNEQFF. The CDR3 DNA reads TGCGCCAGCAGGCCCGAACTAGCGGGGGGGTGGAATGAGCAGTTCTTC.

This clonotype was observed a handful of times. V gene TRBV11-2 combines with J gene TRBJ2-5, with TRBD2 identical over 10 bases. Judging by the DNA end, TRBJ2-7 fits better; the J call may be wrong. There are 15 residues in the CDR3. From germline, CDR1 is SGHAT and CDR2 FQNNGV. The DNA of the CDR3 is TGTGCCAGCAGCCTAAGAGCGGGAGGGCCAACCGAGCAGTACTTC. The encoded protein is CASSLRAGGPTEQYF.

To note about this clonotype: Since a much larger clone is just one base distant, this may be a read error. The V gene is TRBV4-2, the J gene TRBJ2-1; D is possibly TRBD2 (6 bases). The germline CDR1 and CDR2 sequences are LGHNA and YNFKEQ. This CDR3 region has 15 residues. CDR3 in amino acids: CASSQGTKSDNVQFF. CDR3 nucleotide sequence: TGTGCCAGCAGCCAAGGGACTAAGTCAGACAATGTGCAGTTCTTC.

This clonotype was detected a few times. The chain couples TRBV5-5 to TRBJ2-1, with a possible D match to TRBD1 (5 bases). Germline loops: CDR1 SGHKS, CDR2 YYEKEE (reference sequence). Between the trimmed V and J ends, which lost 4 bases and 0 bases, there was a span of 14 bases. The CDR3 has 16 amino acids. The CDR3 DNA is TGTGCCAGCAGCCTGGGGCTGCTACTCTCCTACAATGAGCAGTTCTTC. Its translation: CASSLGLLLSYNEQFF.

In its sample, this clonotype was seen a few times. The rearrangement links TRBV20-1 to TRBJ1-5, with D tentatively TRBD1 (5 bases). Germline assignment: CDR1 DFQATT and CDR2 SNEGSKA (reference sequence). The CDR3 extends over 14 amino acids. CDR3 sequence: CSAYTGTSNQPQHF. The CDR3 DNA reads as TGCAGCGCCTATACGGGGACGAGCAATCAGCCCCAGCATTTT.

This clonotype is a singleton in its sample. The V gene is TRBV5-8, the J gene TRBJ1-5; possibly TRBD1 for D (5 bases). This CDR3 comprises 13 residues. Germline V lookup: CDR1 SGHTS, CDR2 YDEGEE. V dropped 5 bases and J dropped 6 bases, with 12 bases sitting between them. The CDR3 DNA sequence: TGTGCCAGCAGGGGGGATCGAAGTCAGCCCCAGCATTTT. It translates to CASRGDRSQPQHF.

The chain uses TRBV9 and TRBJ2-1; no clear D gene. CDR3 size: 17 residues. Germline CDR1 is SGDLS and CDR2 is YYNGEE. Trimming took 1 base from V and 0 from J, leaving 14 bases between them. The CDR3, as DNA: TGTGCCAGCAGCGTACAGGTTGGCGGAAGCTCCTACAATGAGCAGTTCTTC. It specifies CASSVQVGGSSYNEQFF.

This clonotype appeared a few times. The chain links TRBV28 to TRBJ2-7; no firm D call. The germline gives CDR1 MDHEN, CDR2 SYDVKM. The CDR3 length is 12 residues. Trimming removed 4 bases at V and 6 bases at J, with 10 bases between. The CDR3 spells CASSSTRLEQYF. The DNA of the CDR3 is TGTGCCAGCAGTTCCACCCGGCTCGAGCAGTACTTC.

The chain combines TRBV4-2 with TRBJ2-1; 10 positions match TRBD2. The V gene end was trimmed by 1 base and the J gene end by 3 bases; junction bases not matched to a gene: 3. The CDR3 loop spans 16 amino acids. Germline CDR1 LGHNA, CDR2 YNFKEQ. The CDR3, as DNA: TGTGCCAGCAGCCAAGGTAGGACTAGCGGCTACAATGAGCAGTTCTTC. It codes for CASSQGRTSGYNEQFF.

This clonotype turned up a few times. The chain uses TRBV7-9 and TRBJ2-7; D gene uncertain. V lost 5 bases to trimming and J lost 5 bases, with 10 bases between them. The V gene's germline CDR1 is SEHNR and CDR2 FQNEAQ (reference sequence). The CDR3 length is 12 residues. The CDR3 DNA follows: TGTGCCAGCAGCGACCTAGAACACGAGCAGTACTTC. Translating gives CASSDLEHEQYF.

This chain links TRBV28 with TRBJ2-4, with 7 nucleotides matching TRBD1. Losses at the gene ends were 4 bases for V and 13 bases for J; bases not matched to a gene: 16. CDR3 length equals 15 residues. Germline CDR1 reads MDHEN; CDR2 reads SYDVKM. The CDR3 DNA sequence: TGTGCCAGCAGTTCGCGGACAGGTCGGATGGGGGAGCAGTACTTC. Protein product: CASSSRTGRMGEQYF.

For this clonotype: A much more abundant neighbour one base away suggests this may be a read error. The V call is TRBV7-9, the J call TRBJ2-1; 7 bases agree with TRBD2. V shed 5 bases, J shed 1 base, and the junction held 5 bases outside the gene matches. The CDR3 contains 15 residues. Germline CDR1 and CDR2: SEHNR and FQNEAQ (reference sequence). The CDR3 DNA is TGTGCCAGCAGCCCCAGCGGGAAATCCTACAATGAGCAGTTCTTC. Translated: CASSPSGKSYNEQFF. The entire variable domain, with the rest obtained from reference TRBV7-9 and TRBJ2-1, is as follows: DTGVSQNPRHKITKRGQNVTFRCDPISEHNRLYWYRQTLGQGPEFLTYFQNEAQLEKSRLLSDRFSAERPKGSFSTLEIQRTEQGDSAMYLCASSPSGKSYNEQFFGPGTRLTVL.